This T cell receptor beta chain was captured in a study of blood T cell repertoires in COVID-19. Study-level background: Researchers got acute and convalescent COVID-19 samples from the United States, Italy and Spain. In each case, the material was cDNA or gDNA derived from T cells, B-cell-depleted T cells, or PBMCs.

V lost 4 bases, J lost 7 bases, and 3 bases stayed unmatched. Germline loops: CDR1 LNHDA, CDR2 SQIVND (reference sequence). This CDR3 is built from 14 residues. This clone has just a few counts. Original handling: Counts of nucleated cells, estimated from reference gene primer amplification, were obtained. Libraries were prepared by immunoSEQ multiplex PCR; TCRdb keeps only in-frame clonotypes and omits some of them. That table gives V, J and clone size, and the DNA gave D and trimming. The repertoire holds 130,000 or so clones, with around 90% as singletons. The source of this sequence is a woman aged 60 to 75 with acute or convalescent COVID-19. The gene calls are TRBV19 and TRBJ2-1; 11 bases map to TRBD1. The source material was peripheral blood. CDR3 region: CASSNRDRGNEQFF. The CDR3 DNA follows: TGTGCCAGTAGTAACCGGGACAGGGGGAATGAGCAGTTCTTC.